This T cell receptor beta chain comes out of a study of cytomegalovirus exposure and HLA in healthy donors. This clone appeared a few times. 60 Vbeta and 13 Jbeta primers were used in PCR. The assay was immunoSEQ multiplex PCR, and TCRdb's table has in-frame clones only and misses some. The table records 100,000 to 150,000 clones, 80% of them present only once. Each donor's status was that of a healthy bone marrow donor. V gave up 6 bases and J gave up 0 bases; unmatched junction bases: 5. The CDR3 extends over 16 amino acids. CDR1 is KGHSH, CDR2 LQKENI, per germline. The chain carries TRBV18 and TRBJ1-4; 9 bases agree with TRBD1. The sequenced sample was PBMCs. This receptor was taken from a man aged 25-45 years in good health and CMV-seropositive. The CDR3 loop reads CASSAGQGTTNEKLFF. The CDR3 nucleotides are TGTGCCAGCTCCGCCGGACAGGGGACAACTAATGAAAAACTGTTTTTT.